This T cell receptor (beta chain) derives from a study of long-term antiretroviral therapy in people with HIV. The libraries were made with immunoSEQ v3.0 at survey level. In sequencing, about 40,000-55,000 T-cell genomes per sample were targeted. The data were produced by immunoSEQ multiplex PCR, yet TCRdb's version contains in-frame clones alone and is incomplete. In the table there are approximately 27,000 clones, approximately 93% of which are singletons. This clone was counted a few times. The receptor's source is a man aged 18 to 30 with HIV. Sequenced here: unsorted PBMCs, sampled 3.1 years after starting antiretroviral therapy.

CDR3 loop: CASSLESGGLGTF. CDR3 bases: TGCGCCAGCAGCTTGGAGTCAGGGGGTTTGGGCACCTTC. The chain is built from TRBV5-1 and TRBJ1-2, with 7 positions matching TRBD1. The CDR3 sequence is 13 residues long. Per the germline V gene, CDR1 is SGHRS and CDR2 is YFSETQ. Trimming took 0 bases from V and 13 from J; bases not matched to a gene: 9.